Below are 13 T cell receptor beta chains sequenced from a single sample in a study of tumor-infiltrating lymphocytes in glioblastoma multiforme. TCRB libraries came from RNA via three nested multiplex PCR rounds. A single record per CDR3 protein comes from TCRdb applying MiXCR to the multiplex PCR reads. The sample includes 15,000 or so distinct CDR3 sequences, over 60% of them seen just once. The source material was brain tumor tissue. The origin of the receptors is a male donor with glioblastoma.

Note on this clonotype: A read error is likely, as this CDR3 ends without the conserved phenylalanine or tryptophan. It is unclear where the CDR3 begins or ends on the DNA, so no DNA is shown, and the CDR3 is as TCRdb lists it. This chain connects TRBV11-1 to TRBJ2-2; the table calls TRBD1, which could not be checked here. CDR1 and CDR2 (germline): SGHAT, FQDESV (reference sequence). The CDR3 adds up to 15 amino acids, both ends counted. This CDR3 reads CASSLMAPDTGELFS.

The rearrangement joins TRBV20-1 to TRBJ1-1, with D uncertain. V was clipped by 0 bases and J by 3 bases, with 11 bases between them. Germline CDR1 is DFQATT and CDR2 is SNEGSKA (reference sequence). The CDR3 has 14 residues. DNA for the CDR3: TGCAGTGCTAGAGATCGGGTTTTGGACACTGAAGCTTTCTTT. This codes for CSARDRVLDTEAFF.

The CDR3 coding sequence is TGCGCCAGCAGCCAAGATAGGAGACAGGGGATTAATTCACCCCTCCACTTT. Translating gives CASSQDRRQGINSPLHF. The chain joins TRBV4-1 to TRBJ1-6, with 8 bases aligning to TRBD1. Germline CDR1 reads MGHRA; CDR2 reads YSYEKL. The J segment lost 6 bases and the V segment lost 0 bases, leaving 7 bases of the junction unmatched. This CDR3 is built from 17 residues.

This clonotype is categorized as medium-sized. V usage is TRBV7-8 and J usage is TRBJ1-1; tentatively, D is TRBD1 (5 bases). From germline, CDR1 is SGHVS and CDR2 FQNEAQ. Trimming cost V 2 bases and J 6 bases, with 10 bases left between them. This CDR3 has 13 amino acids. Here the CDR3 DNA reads TGTGCCAGCAGCTTACGACGGGGCTCTGAAGCTTTCTTT. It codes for CASSLRRGSEAFF.

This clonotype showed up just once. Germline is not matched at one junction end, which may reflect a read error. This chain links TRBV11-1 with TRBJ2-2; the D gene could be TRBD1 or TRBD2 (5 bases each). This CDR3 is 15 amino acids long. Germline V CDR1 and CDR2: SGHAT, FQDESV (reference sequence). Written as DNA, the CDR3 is TGTGCCAGCAGCTTGGTGGCGACGGACACCAGGGAGCTGTTGTTT. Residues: CASSLVATDTRELLF.

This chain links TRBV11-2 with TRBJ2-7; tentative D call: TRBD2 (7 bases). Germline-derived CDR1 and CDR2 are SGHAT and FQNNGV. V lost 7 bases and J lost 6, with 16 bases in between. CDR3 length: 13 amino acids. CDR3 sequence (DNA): TGTGCCAGCATGAGAATTCGGGGGGCCGAGCAGTACTTC. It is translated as CASMRIRGAEQYF.

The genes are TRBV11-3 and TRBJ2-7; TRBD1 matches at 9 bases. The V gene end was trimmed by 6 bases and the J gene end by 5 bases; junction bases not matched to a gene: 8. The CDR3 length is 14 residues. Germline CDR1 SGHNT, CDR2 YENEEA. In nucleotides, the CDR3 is TGTGCCAGCAGGGTGACAGGGGGAGGGCACGAGCAGTACTTC. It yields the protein CASRVTGGGHEQYF. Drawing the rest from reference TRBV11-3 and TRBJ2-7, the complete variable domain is EAGVVQSPRYKIIEKKQPVAFWCNPISGHNTLYWYLQNLGQGPELLIRYENEEAVDDSQLPKDRFSAERLKGVDSTLKIQPAELGDSAVYLCASRVTGGGHEQYFGPGTRLTVT.

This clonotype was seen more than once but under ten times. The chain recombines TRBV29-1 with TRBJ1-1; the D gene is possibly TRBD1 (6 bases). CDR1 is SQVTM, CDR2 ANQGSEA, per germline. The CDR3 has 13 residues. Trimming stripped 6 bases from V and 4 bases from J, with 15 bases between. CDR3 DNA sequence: TGCAGCGTCAAGAACAGGGAGGGCACTGAAGCTTTCTTT. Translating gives CSVKNREGTEAFF.

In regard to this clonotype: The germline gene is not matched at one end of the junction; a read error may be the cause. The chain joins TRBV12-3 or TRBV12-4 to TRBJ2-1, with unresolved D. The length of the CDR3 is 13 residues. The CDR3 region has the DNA TGTGCCAGCAGTTTAGTCTCGACGTATGACCAGTTCTTC. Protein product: CASSLVSTYDQFF.

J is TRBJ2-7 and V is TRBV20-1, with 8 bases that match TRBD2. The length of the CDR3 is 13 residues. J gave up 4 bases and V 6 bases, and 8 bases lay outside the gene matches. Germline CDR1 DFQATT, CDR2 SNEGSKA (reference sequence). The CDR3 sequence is CSATQREPYEQYF. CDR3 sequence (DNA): TGCAGTGCCACCCAGCGGGAGCCTTACGAGCAGTACTTC.

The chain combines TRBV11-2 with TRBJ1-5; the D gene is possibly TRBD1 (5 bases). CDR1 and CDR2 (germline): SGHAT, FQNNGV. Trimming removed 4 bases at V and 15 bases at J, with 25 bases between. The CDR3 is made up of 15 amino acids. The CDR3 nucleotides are TGTGCCAGCAGCTACGGGACGTGGGGCAATCAGCCGCTGCATTTT. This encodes CASSYGTWGNQPLHF. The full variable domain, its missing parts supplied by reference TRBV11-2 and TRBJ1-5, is EAGVAQSPRYKIIEKRQSVAFWCNPISGHATLYWYQQILGQGPKLLIQFQNNGVVDDSQLPKDRFSAERLKGVDSTLKIQPAKLEDSAVYLCASSYGTWGNQPLHFGDGTRLSIL.

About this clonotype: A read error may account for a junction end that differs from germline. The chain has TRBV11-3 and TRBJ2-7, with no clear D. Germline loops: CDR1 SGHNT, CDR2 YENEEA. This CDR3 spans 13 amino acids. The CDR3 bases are TGTGCCAGCAGCCTATCCATGGGTTACGGGCGGTGCTTC. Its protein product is CASSLSMGYGRCF. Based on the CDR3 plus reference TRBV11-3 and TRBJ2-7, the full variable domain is EAGVVQSPRYKIIEKKQPVAFWCNPISGHNTLYWYLQNLGQGPELLIRYENEEAVDDSQLPKDRFSAERLKGVDSTLKIQPAELGDSAVYLCASSLSMGYGRCFGPGTRLTVT.

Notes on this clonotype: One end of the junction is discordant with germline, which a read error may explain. The DNA for the CDR3 is TGTGCCTGTACAGGATTCTCTGGGTCCAACGTCCTGACTTTC. It translates to CACTGFSGSNVLTF. The chain carries TRBV30 and TRBJ2-6; the D gene is possibly TRBD1 (5 bases). Germline V gene lookup returns CDR1 GTSNPN and CDR2 SVGIG (reference sequence). CDR3 length: 14 residues.